The following is a T cell receptor beta chain sequence with its context. This specimen belongs to a study of blood T cell repertoires in COVID-19. Looking at the study overall: T cells, B-cell-depleted T cells, or PBMCs provided the cDNA or gDNA that served as material.

Study members were between roughly 18 and 100 years old and lived in 20 to 25 US regions. In Cohort 3, a recovered donor had either two negative PCRs, clearance, or symptom resolution. This CDR3 spans 16 amino acids. Germline V gene lookup returns CDR1 SGHRS and CDR2 YFSETQ. J gave up 7 bases and V 2 bases, and 9 bases lay outside the gene matches. Study processing details: Reference gene primer amplification gave estimated nucleated cell counts. TCRdb's copy holds only in-frame clones and misses some; the assay was immunoSEQ multiplex PCR. Clone size and V and J calls were adopted from that table, with D and trimming inferred from the DNA. The data contain about 460,000 clones, roughly nine tenths of them seen just once; the ten biggest clones take up around 8%.

The chain uses TRBV5-1 and TRBJ2-1, with TRBD2 matching over 10 bases. The clonotype comes from a woman aged 55-69 years who had recovered from COVID-19. Sequencing was performed on PBMCs or T cells enriched from blood (not recorded which). CDR3 protein: CASSFFLAGAGNEQFF. The CDR3 DNA reads TGCGCCAGCAGCTTTTTCCTAGCGGGGGCGGGGAATGAGCAGTTCTTC.